This T cell receptor (beta chain) was sequenced during a study (dated by TCRdb to between 2015 and 2017). About the full investigation: The study tested whether tumor-infiltrating Tregs in breast cancer are recruited from blood Tregs or converted in situ from other CD4+ T cell subsets. Paper-wide results and their limitations: Tumor-infiltrating Treg TCR alpha and beta sequences overlapped most with tumor naive CD4+ T cells, then with blood naive CD4+ T cells. Validation in the larger cohort was restricted to a single TCR beta V-J rearrangement rather than whole repertoires. In terms of TCR gene usage, tumor memory CD4+ T cells clustered together with blood and lymph node memory CD4+ cells, as well as with lymph node naive CD4+ cells.

CD4+CD25+CD127-/low cells were isolated as Tregs. Tregs, naive and memory CD4+ T cells from tumor, blood and ipsilateral draining lymph nodes of 5 or 6 breast cancer patients underwent full-length TCR alpha and beta sequencing. Mononuclear cells from lymph nodes or approximately 50 ml of peripheral blood were isolated by Ficoll density gradient centrifugation. Sorted cell populations were confirmed by FACS to exceed 90% purity. A distance of 10 bases separates the germline ends of V and J, which lose 3 bases and 4 bases respectively. According to the germline V gene (reference sequence), CDR1 reads DFQATT and CDR2 reads SNEGSKA. From the cysteine up to the phenylalanine, the CDR3 has a length of 13 residues. The sequence is cut down to CDR3 DNA, 39 bases in frame from base 1. As regards this clonotype: It lacks a known antigen. Base qualities were left out, and no much larger clone turns up one base away.

Amplification of full-length TCR variable regions was done by 5' RACE PCR using constant-region reverse primers, and this step was followed by semi-nested PCR with Nested Universal Primer A. The ReliaPrep RNA Cell Miniprep System was used to extract total RNA, which was then reverse transcribed into 5'RACE-ready cDNA with the SMARTer RACE 5'/3' Kit. Multiplex adaptors were used to barcode the full-length TCR alpha and beta libraries, which were then sequenced on an Illumina MiSeq. Processing in the source paper ran as follows. For each of nine subset-tissue groups, sequencing data from the five patients were pooled, and the groups were compared by unsupervised clustering of TCR gene usage. The Morisita-Horn index, with shared sequences weighted by their contribution to each repertoire, was used to calculate repertoire similarity. Using fastp trimming at Q25 and MiXCR clonotype assembly, TCRdb reanalyzed the public sequencing data and kept in-frame beta chains. Entries that share a CDR3 protein sequence are merged under the most common genes and DNA. The V and J calls were not made by the authors but by TCRdb's processing. In all, the sample holds 9,000 or so distinct CDR3 sequences, and less than 40% of those were seen once. The ten biggest clones cover about 5.3% of the sample.

This sequence was found in a female donor with breast cancer. Material for sequencing was Tregs sorted from blood. The chain links TRBV20-1 with TRBJ1-3, and the D gene may be TRBD1, 5 bases matching. The CDR3 region: CSARAGGGNTIYF. DNA sequence: TGCAGTGCTAGGGCTGGGGGGGGAAACACCATATATTTT.